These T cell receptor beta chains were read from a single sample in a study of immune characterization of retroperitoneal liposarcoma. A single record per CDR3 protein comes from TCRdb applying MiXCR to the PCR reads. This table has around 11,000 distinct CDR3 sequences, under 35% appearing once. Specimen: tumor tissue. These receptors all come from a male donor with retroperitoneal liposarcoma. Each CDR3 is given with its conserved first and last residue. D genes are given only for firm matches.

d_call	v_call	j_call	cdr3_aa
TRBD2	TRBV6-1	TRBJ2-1	CASSFGTSVSSYNEQFF
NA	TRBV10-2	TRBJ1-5	CASSVGESNQPQHF
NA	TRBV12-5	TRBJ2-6	CASGFLAGTGRTGANVLTF
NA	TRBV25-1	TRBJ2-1	CASSPPRDHNEQFF
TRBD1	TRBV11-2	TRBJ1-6	CASSVGTASSYNSPLHF
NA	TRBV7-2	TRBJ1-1	CASSLDPGTTTEAFF
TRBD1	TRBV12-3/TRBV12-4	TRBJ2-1	CASTLTGGLSEQFF
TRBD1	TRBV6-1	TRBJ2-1	CASSFRMPGQSYEQFF
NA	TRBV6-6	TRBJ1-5	CASSYDKGNQPQHF
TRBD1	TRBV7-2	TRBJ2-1	CASSLGWQGERQFF
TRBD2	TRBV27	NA	CATLRGVGSYEQYF
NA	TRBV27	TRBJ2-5	CASSLYGGSYNEQYF
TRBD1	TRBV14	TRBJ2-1	CASSPFLGQENNEQFF
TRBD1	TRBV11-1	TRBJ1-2	CASSPDRVDGYTF
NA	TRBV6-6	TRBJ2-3	CASSYSSTIPDTQYF
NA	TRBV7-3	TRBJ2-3	CASSLNGADTQYF
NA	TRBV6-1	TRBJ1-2	CASTEGLAYGYTF
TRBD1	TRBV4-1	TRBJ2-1	CASSRGWDRPSGEQFF
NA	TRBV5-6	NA	CASSFRRGANEQYF
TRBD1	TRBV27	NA	CASSSTGAYEQYF
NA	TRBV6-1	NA	CAILRNPGVGETQFF
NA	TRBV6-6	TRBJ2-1	CASSYGARLVGYEQFF
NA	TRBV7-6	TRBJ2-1	CASSPRLGLHLYEQFF
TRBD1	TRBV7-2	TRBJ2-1	CASTTPGQGRDIQFF
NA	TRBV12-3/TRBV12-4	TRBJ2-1	CASSLVRGLGGEQFF
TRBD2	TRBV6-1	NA	CASSDIRLAVYEQYF
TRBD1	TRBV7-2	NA	CASSSMDRAQDEQYF
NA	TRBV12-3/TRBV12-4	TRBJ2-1	CASSLGEVQEQFF
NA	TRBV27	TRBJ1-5	CASNLNSNQPQHF